The text below deals with one T cell receptor beta chain. The sample comes from a study of T-cell memory formation after mild COVID-19. The ends were cut back, 1 base at V and 1 base at J, with 19 bases in the middle. Germline loops: CDR1 SGHDN, CDR2 FVKESK. The CDR3 extends over 19 amino acids. TCRdb re-derived calls from the 5' RACE reads in MiXCR, one entry per CDR3 protein. This table holds about 560,000 distinct CDR3 sequences, about 20% found once. This clonotype was obtained from an adult woman who had mild COVID-19 (a few samples of this study predate the infection). Cell type and time point are not known. The sample was PBMCs or a T cell subset sorted from them (not recorded which). The chain links TRBV14 to TRBJ2-2; D not certain. DNA of the CDR3: TGTGCCAGCAGCCAAGTCAAAGGAACAGCCAGGATGAACACCGGGGAGCTGTTTTTT. It translates to CASSQVKGTARMNTGELFF.